This entry features one T cell receptor (beta chain) sequence. TCRdb re-called the 5' RACE reads with MiXCR, one entry per CDR3 protein. The table records roughly 70,000 distinct CDR3 sequences, around 19% of them present only once. Trimming shortened V by 4 bases and J by 3 bases, and 9 bases separated the two germline ends. The CDR3 loop spans 13 amino acids. From germline, CDR1 is SNHLY and CDR2 FYNNEI. These data originate in a study of early T cells in non-severe SARS-CoV-2 infection. Sequenced material: whole blood, taken at baseline. This clonotype was obtained from an adult who was a healthcare worker with PCR-confirmed SARS-CoV-2 infection or an uninfected control (not recorded which). This sequence joins TRBV2 and TRBJ1-2; D gene uncertain. The CDR3 reads CASSGTDYYGYTF. CDR3 nucleotides: TGTGCCAGCAGTGGGACGGACTACTATGGCTACACCTTC.